The TCR beta chain under discussion was sequenced for a study of T cells in Graves' hyperthyroidism and ophthalmopathy. Ophthalmopathy patients all had a Clinical Activity Score of at least 3, a NOSPECS grade of at least 4 and disease under 3 months old. Study outcomes and limitations: Appearing also in blood were most of the thyroid clonotypes expanded above 0.001. Ophthalmopathy was told apart from stable hyperthyroidism by a 13 V-J model.

This clonotype has ten or more counts. Antigen unknown. TCR beta CDR3 sequences were amplified from RNA transcripts. The study used the HTBI primer set for a first-round RT-PCR of the TCR CDR3. Each CDR3 protein is one row after TCRdb ran MiXCR on the multiplex PCR reads. Here the sample spans more than 500,000 distinct CDR3 sequences, 15% to 20% being singletons. Looked up from germline, CDR1 is SEHNR and CDR2 is FQNEAQ (reference sequence). CDR3 size: 13 residues. Trimming took 8 bases from V and 3 from J; bases not matched to a gene: 7. The sequenced material came from blood. This chain connects TRBV7-9 to TRBJ2-7; 7 bases fit TRBD1. This sequence was found in a woman aged 25 to 39 with Graves' ophthalmopathy. The CDR3 loop is CASGGQLGYEQYF. Written as DNA, the CDR3 is TGTGCCAGCGGGGGACAGTTGGGCTACGAGCAGTACTTC.